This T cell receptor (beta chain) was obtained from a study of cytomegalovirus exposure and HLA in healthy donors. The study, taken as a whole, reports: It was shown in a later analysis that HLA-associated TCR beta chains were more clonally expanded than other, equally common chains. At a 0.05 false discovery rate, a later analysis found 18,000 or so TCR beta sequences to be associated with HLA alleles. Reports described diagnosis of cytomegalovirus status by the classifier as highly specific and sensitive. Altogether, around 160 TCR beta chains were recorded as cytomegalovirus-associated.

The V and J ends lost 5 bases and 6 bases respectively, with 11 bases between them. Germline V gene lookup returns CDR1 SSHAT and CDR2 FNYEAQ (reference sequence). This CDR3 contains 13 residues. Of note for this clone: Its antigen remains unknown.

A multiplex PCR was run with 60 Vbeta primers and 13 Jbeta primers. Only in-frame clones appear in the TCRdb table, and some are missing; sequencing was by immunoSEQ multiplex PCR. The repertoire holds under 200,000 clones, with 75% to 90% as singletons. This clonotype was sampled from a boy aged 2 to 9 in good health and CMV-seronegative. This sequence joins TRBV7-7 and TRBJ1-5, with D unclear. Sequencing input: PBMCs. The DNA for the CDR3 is TGTGCCAGCAGCCTACGCCCGGGTCAGCCCCAGCATTTT. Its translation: CASSLRPGQPQHF.